The T cell receptor beta chain described here comes from a study of blood T cell repertoires in COVID-19. As for the study in general: Both acute and convalescent COVID-19 samples were obtained from the United States, Italy and Spain. Sample material is recorded as cDNA or gDNA derived from T cells, B-cell-depleted T cells, or PBMCs.

Germline CDR1 LNHNV, CDR2 YYDKDF (reference sequence). Losses at the gene ends were 0 bases for V and 13 bases for J; bases not matched to a gene: 3. This CDR3 is 13 amino acids long. TCRdb's copy holds only in-frame clones and misses some; the assay was immunoSEQ multiplex PCR. Here the sample spans approximately 50,000 clones, 75% to 85% being singletons. The sequence came from a man between 60 and 70 years old with COVID-19, enrolled during active disease. The genes are TRBV15 and TRBJ1-6, with TRBD1 matching 7 bases. Specimen: peripheral blood. The CDR3 DNA follows: TGTGCCACCAGCAGAGATAGAGGGGGCCCCCTCCACTTT. Its translation: CATSRDRGGPLHF.